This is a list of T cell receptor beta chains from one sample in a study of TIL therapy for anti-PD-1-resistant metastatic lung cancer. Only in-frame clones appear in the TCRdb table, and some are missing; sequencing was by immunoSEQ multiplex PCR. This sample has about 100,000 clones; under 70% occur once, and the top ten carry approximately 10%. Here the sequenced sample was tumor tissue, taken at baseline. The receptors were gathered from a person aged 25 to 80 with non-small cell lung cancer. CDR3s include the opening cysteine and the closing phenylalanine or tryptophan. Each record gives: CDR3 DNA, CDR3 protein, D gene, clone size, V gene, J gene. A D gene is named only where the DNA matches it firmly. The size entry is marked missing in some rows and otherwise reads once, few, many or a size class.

TGTGCCAGCAGCTTAGCGGCCAGCAACTTCTACAATGAGCAGTTCTTC	CASSLAASNFYNEQFF	.	few	TRBV7-2	TRBJ2-1
TGCGCCAGCAGCCATATAGCGGGGGAAGGGGAGCGGAGGTACTTC	CASSHIAGEGERRYF	TRBD2	.	TRBV5-1	TRBJ2-7
TGTGCCAGCACCCGACCAGACACCTACGAGCAGTACTTC	CASTRPDTYEQYF	.	.	TRBV2	TRBJ2-7
TGTGCCAGCAGCTACCTAGGACATTTGAACACCGGGGAGCTGTTTTTT	CASSYLGHLNTGELFF	.	many	TRBV5-6	TRBJ2-2
TGTGCCAGCAGTGATCGGGGACTAAACACCGGGGAGCTGTTTTTT	CASSDRGLNTGELFF	TRBD2	.	TRBV25-1	TRBJ2-2
TGTGCCAGCAGCTTAAAATCCGGGACAGGGGATTTTTTCGCCGGGGAGCTGTTTTTT	CASSLKSGTGDFFAGELFF	TRBD1	.	TRBV7-3	TRBJ2-2
TGCGCCAGCAGCTTGGGGGGACAATATAATTCACCCCTCCACTTT	CASSLGGQYNSPLHF	.	once	TRBV5-1	TRBJ1-6
TGCGCCAGCAAGGAGGCGGGTTGGGCAGATACGCAGTATTTT	CASKEAGWADTQYF	.	.	TRBV5-1	TRBJ2-3
TGCGCCAGCAGCCAACAGGGTTCCAACAATGAGCAGTTCTTC	CASSQQGSNNEQFF	.	.	TRBV4-3	TRBJ2-1
TGTGCCAGCAGTTCCCAGGCTCGGGTTCTCGAGCAGTACTTC	CASSSQARVLEQYF	.	.	TRBV27	TRBJ2-7
TGCGCCAGCAGCCAAGACCTGGGGACCTCCTACGAGCAGTACTTC	CASSQDLGTSYEQYF	.	.	TRBV4-1	TRBJ2-7
TGTGCCAGTAGTCCCGGGACGACGAACACCGGGGAGCTGTTTTTT	CASSPGTTNTGELFF	.	few	TRBV19	TRBJ2-2
TGTGCCAGCAGCCAAGCGCGTGGGACGTGGGGCAATGAGCAGTTCTTC	CASSQARGTWGNEQFF	.	.	TRBV3-1/TRBV3-2	TRBJ2-1
TGTGCCAGCAGCTTCCAGCGACTGACAGGGGGCAAAAATACGCAGTATTTT	CASSFQRLTGGKNTQYF	TRBD1	.	TRBV5-4	TRBJ2-3
TGTGCCAGCAGCTTGCGGGCGGGATCCTACAATGAGCAGTTCTTC	CASSLRAGSYNEQFF	.	.	TRBV11-2	TRBJ2-1
TGTGCCAGCAGCCTCGGGACAGGGGGCGAGGACGAGCAGTACTTC	CASSLGTGGEDEQYF	TRBD1	.	TRBV5-8	TRBJ2-7
TGTGCTAGCAGCTCGGGACTAGCGGGGACAGATACGCAGTATTTT	CASSSGLAGTDTQYF	TRBD2	.	TRBV7-7	TRBJ2-3
TGTGCCAGCAGCTTACGGCCGGGACAACTATACAATGAGCAGTTCTTC	CASSLRPGQLYNEQFF	.	.	TRBV11-3	TRBJ2-1
TGTGCCAGCAGCCTCGGACTAGCGGAATACAATGGGCAGTTCTTC	CASSLGLAEYNGQFF	TRBD2	.	TRBV5-5	TRBJ2-1
TGTGCCATCAGTGAGTCTAGTAGAAGCTACACCTTC	CAISESSRSYTF	.	.	TRBV10-3	TRBJ1-2
TGTGCCAGCTCACCAGGCGAAGGAAGTATGAGGATGAACACTGAAGCTTTCTTT	CASSPGEGSMRMNTEAFF	.	few	TRBV18	TRBJ1-1
TGTGCCAGCAGCTTAGGGGCCTACGAGCAGTACTTC	CASSLGAYEQYF	.	.	TRBV7-9	TRBJ2-7
TGTGCCAGCAGTGACGGGACAGGGCTGAATCAGCCCCAGCATTTT	CASSDGTGLNQPQHF	TRBD1	.	TRBV2	TRBJ1-5
TGTGCCAGCAGAGTCCAAGAGACCCAGTACTTC	CASRVQETQYF	.	.	TRBV2	TRBJ2-5
TGTGCCAGCAGTCCCGGGACTAGTGCCACAGATACGCAGTATTTT	CASSPGTSATDTQYF	TRBD2	.	TRBV6-6	TRBJ2-3
TGTGCCAGCAGCTTCCAGGGTGCGAACACCGGGGAGCTGTTTTTT	CASSFQGANTGELFF	.	.	TRBV7-3	TRBJ2-2
TGTGCCAGCAGCCCCCGGACAGGGGTCCGGTATGGCTACACCTTC	CASSPRTGVRYGYTF	TRBD1	.	TRBV7-2	TRBJ1-2
TGTGCCAGCAGCTTGATGGGGTACGAGCAGTACTTC	CASSLMGYEQYF	.	few	TRBV5-6	TRBJ2-7
TGTGCCAGCAGCCAAGAGGCCTACAACAATGAGCAGTTCTTC	CASSQEAYNNEQFF	.	.	TRBV3-1/TRBV3-2	TRBJ2-1
TGTGCCAGTGCGACAGATTCTAACTATGGCTACACCTTC	CASATDSNYGYTF	.	.	TRBV6-5	TRBJ1-2
TGTGCCAGCAGGCCATTGGGGGTCAGCAACCCCGAGCAGTACTTC	CASRPLGVSNPEQYF	.	.	TRBV7-8	TRBJ2-7
TGCGCCAGCAGTGAGTCTCAGACAGGGAGCCTGGCCGGGGAGCTGTTTTTT	CASSESQTGSLAGELFF	TRBD1	.	TRBV10-1	TRBJ2-2
TGTGCCAGCAGGTCCGTCAGACTAGCTTTGAACAATGAGCAGTTCTTC	CASRSVRLALNNEQFF	TRBD2	.	TRBV11-2	TRBJ2-1
TGTGCCAGCAGGGACAGGGGGCGGGGAAACACCATATATTTT	CASRDRGRGNTIYF	TRBD1	.	TRBV6-5	TRBJ1-3
TGTGCCAGCACTCAAGACCAAAACTATGGCTACACCTTC	CASTQDQNYGYTF	.	.	TRBV5-4	TRBJ1-2
TGTGCCAGCAGTTACGCCGGGGAGCTGTTTTTT	CASSYAGELFF	.	.	TRBV25-1	TRBJ2-2
TGTGCCAGCAGGCCTGACAGGGACCTCATGGAGCCCCAGCATTTT	CASRPDRDLMEPQHF	TRBD1	.	TRBV6-2/TRBV6-3	TRBJ1-5
TGTGCCAGTAGTATTGGGACAGGGGCCGTCTATGGCTACACCTTC	CASSIGTGAVYGYTF	TRBD1	.	TRBV19	TRBJ1-2
TGTGCCAGCAGCCAAGACCCCCAGGGAAACACCATATATTTT	CASSQDPQGNTIYF	.	few	TRBV4-2	TRBJ1-3
TGTGCCAGCAGTGTCAACCCTCCTTCCCGAGACATCAGCACAGATACGCAGTATTTT	CASSVNPPSRDISTDTQYF	.	.	TRBV27	TRBJ2-3
TGTGCCACCAGCTCGGGACTCGACACCGGGGAGCTGTTTTTT	CATSSGLDTGELFF	.	once	TRBV15	TRBJ2-2
TGTGCCAGCAGCCGACTAGCGGGAGGAAGTCGAGAGACCCAGTACTTC	CASSRLAGGSRETQYF	TRBD2	.	TRBV27	TRBJ2-5
TGTGCCACCAGTGATCTTTCCCGCGGGAGGGCCACAGATACGCAGTATTTT	CATSDLSRGRATDTQYF	TRBD2	.	TRBV24-1	TRBJ2-3
TGTGCCAGCTCACTGGGGAGAACTAATGAAAAACTGTTTTTT	CASSLGRTNEKLFF	.	.	TRBV18	TRBJ1-4
TGTGCCAGCAGCTTACTAGTTTTGGGTCTCAATGAGCAGTTCTTC	CASSLLVLGLNEQFF	.	.	TRBV7-9	TRBJ2-1
TGTGCCAGCAGCCAATTTGGCGGTAACACTGAAGCTTTCTTT	CASSQFGGNTEAFF	.	.	TRBV3-1/TRBV3-2	TRBJ1-1
TGTGCCAGCAGTTCGGAAGGCCGGGACAGTGGCTACACCTTC	CASSSEGRDSGYTF	TRBD1	.	TRBV28	TRBJ1-2
TGTGCCAGCACCCAACCGACATCGCAGACCCAGTACTTC	CASTQPTSQTQYF	.	.	TRBV6-5	TRBJ2-5
TGCAGTGCTACACAGGGTAACGAGCAGTACTTC	CSATQGNEQYF	.	.	TRBV20-1	TRBJ2-7
TGTGCCAGTAGTTCGGGACTAGCGGGAGGAATTAGCTCCTACGAGCAGTACTTC	CASSSGLAGGISSYEQYF	TRBD2	.	TRBV19	TRBJ2-7
TGTGCCCGCGGGGGGGGGTTAATCTATGGCTACACCTTC	CARGGGLIYGYTF	.	.	TRBV2	TRBJ1-2
TGTGCCAGCAGCCCGAAAAACACCATATATTTT	CASSPKNTIYF	.	.	TRBV12-3/TRBV12-4	TRBJ1-3
TGTGCCAGCAGTTTAGGCCAGGGGAACACTGAAGCTTTCTTT	CASSLGQGNTEAFF	.	.	TRBV27	TRBJ1-1
TGTGCCAGCAGTGCCAGGGCGGGACGGAGCTCCTATAATTCACCCCTCCACTTT	CASSARAGRSSYNSPLHF	.	.	TRBV2	TRBJ1-6
TGTGCCAGCAGCGCCATCCCTGCGGGACAGGGGGGTTGGCAGTTCTTC	CASSAIPAGQGGWQFF	TRBD1	.	TRBV7-3	TRBJ2-1
TGCGCCAGCAGCCAAGATTTGGGAACCTACGAGCAGTACTTC	CASSQDLGTYEQYF	.	.	TRBV4-1	TRBJ2-7
TGTGCCAGCAGTTTGGGTGGTTGGAGGGCTACAGATACGCAGTATTTT	CASSLGGWRATDTQYF	.	.	TRBV28	TRBJ2-3